This T cell receptor beta chain was captured by sequencing in a study of blood T cell repertoires in COVID-19. Resolution of symptoms, clearance, or two negative PCRs was present in recovered Cohort 3 donors. Germline loops: CDR1 ENHRY, CDR2 SYGVKD. Trimming took off 3 bases at V and 3 bases at J, with 9 bases between the two ends. The CDR3 consists of 14 residues. Generated by immunoSEQ multiplex PCR, the TCRdb table keeps only in-frame clones and is missing some. In the table there are nearly 400,000 clones, approximately 89% of which are singletons. This clone was detected once. The chain joins TRBV10-3 to TRBJ1-5, with D uncertain. The receptor was isolated from a woman aged 25 to 45 who had recovered from COVID-19. The sample comprised PBMCs or T cells enriched from blood (not recorded which). The CDR3 sequence is CAISEGLNNQPQHF. The CDR3 coding sequence is TGTGCCATCAGTGAAGGACTGAACAATCAGCCCCAGCATTTT.